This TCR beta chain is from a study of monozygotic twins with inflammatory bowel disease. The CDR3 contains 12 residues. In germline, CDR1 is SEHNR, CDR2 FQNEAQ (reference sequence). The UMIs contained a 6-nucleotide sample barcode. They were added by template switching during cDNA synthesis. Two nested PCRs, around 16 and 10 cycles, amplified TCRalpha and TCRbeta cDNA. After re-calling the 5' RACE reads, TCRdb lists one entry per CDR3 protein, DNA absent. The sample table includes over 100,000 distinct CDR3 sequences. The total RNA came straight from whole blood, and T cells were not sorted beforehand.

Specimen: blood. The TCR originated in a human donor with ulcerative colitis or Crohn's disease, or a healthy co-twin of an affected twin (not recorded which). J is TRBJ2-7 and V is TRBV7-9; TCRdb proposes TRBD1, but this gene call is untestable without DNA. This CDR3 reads CASRSGTYEQYF.